The following is a T cell receptor (beta chain) sequence with its context. The CDR3 covers 13 residues. Deletions cut 1 base from V and 6 bases from J, with 9 bases between. Germline V lookup: CDR1 LNHDA, CDR2 SQIVND (reference sequence). The protocol was immunoSEQ multiplex PCR, while the TCRdb copy is restricted to in-frame clones and leaves out a portion. This sample yields about 190,000 clones, of which about 90% are seen a single time; about 2% belongs to the top ten. The sample is drawn from a study of control samples from healthy donors and cancer patients. The rearrangement uses TRBV19 and TRBJ1-1, with D unresolved. The sequenced sample was blood. This TCR came from a man in his thirties or forties in good health. The CDR3 spells CASSIVADAEAFF. Here the CDR3 DNA reads TGTGCCAGTAGTATAGTGGCGGACGCTGAAGCTTTCTTT.